Shown below are 32 T cell receptor beta chains from a single sample sequenced in a study of blood T cell repertoires in COVID-19. Only in-frame clones appear in the TCRdb table, and some are missing; sequencing was by immunoSEQ multiplex PCR. There are more than 250,000 clones in the sample; 92% occur only once, and around 20% lies in the top ten. The sequenced material came from PBMCs or T cells enriched from blood (not recorded which). The source is a woman in her 30s who had recovered from COVID-19.

The chain uses TRBV18 and TRBJ1-1, with D unclear. From germline, CDR1 is KGHSH and CDR2 LQKENI. V was trimmed by 2 bases and J by 4 bases, leaving 8 bases between them. The CDR3 length is 13 residues. CDR3 protein: CASSPGTSTEAFF. CDR3 nucleotides: TGTGCCAGCTCACCAGGTACGAGCACTGAAGCTTTCTTT.

This clone was observed a single time. The genes are TRBV3-1 (or the pseudogene TRBV3-2) and TRBJ2-1; 13 bases fit TRBD2. CDR1 is LGHDT, CDR2 YNNKEL, per germline (reference sequence). J gave up 4 bases and V 4 bases, and 10 bases lay outside the gene matches. The CDR3 has 18 residues. The CDR3 sequence is CASSLGGMGLAGYNEQFF. CDR3 in DNA: TGTGCCAGCAGCCTCGGGGGTATGGGACTAGCGGGATACAATGAGCAGTTCTTC.

This clone was seen only once. The V call is TRBV12-3 or TRBV12-4, the J call TRBJ1-1; no definite D call. The CDR3 runs 11 residues. Trimming stripped 3 bases from V and 10 bases from J, with 9 bases between. The CDR3 is CASSLTLSAFF. CDR3 bases: TGTGCCAGCAGTTTGACTCTATCAGCTTTCTTT.

The J gene is TRBJ1-1, the V gene TRBV20-1, with 11 bases fitting TRBD1. The CDR3 runs 14 residues. CDR1 is DFQATT and CDR2 is SNEGSKA in the germline V gene (reference sequence). V was clipped by 3 bases and J by 11 bases; unmatched bases: 11. CDR3 coding DNA: TGCAGTGCTAGTACCGGGACAGGGGGTCTGGGGGCTTTCTTT. Its translation: CSASTGTGGLGAFF.

V usage is TRBV4-2 and J usage is TRBJ1-2; D remains ambiguous. This CDR3 has 15 amino acids. The V gene's germline CDR1 is LGHNA and CDR2 YNFKEQ. Trimming pared 0 bases from V and 4 bases from J, leaving 12 bases between. The CDR3 loop reads CASSQDVTRRYGYTF. The DNA for the CDR3 is TGTGCCAGCAGCCAAGATGTGACTCGACGCTATGGCTACACCTTC.

Only one count was recorded for this clone. The chain has TRBV7-9 and TRBJ2-7, with TRBD1 as a possible D gene (6 bases). Germline loops: CDR1 SEHNR, CDR2 FQNEAQ (reference sequence). The CDR3 consists of 14 residues. V lost 4 bases, J lost 1 base, and 11 bases lay in between. As DNA, the CDR3 is TGTGCCAGCAGCTCAATCAGGGGTTCCTACGAGCAGTACTTC. This translates into CASSSIRGSYEQYF.

This clone was seen a single time. The chain links TRBV27 to TRBJ2-7, with TRBD1 matching 10 bases. The germline CDR1 and CDR2 sequences are MNHEY and SMNVEV (reference sequence). The CDR3 loop spans 16 amino acids. V shed 3 bases and J 3 bases; nucleotides not matched to a gene: 8. The CDR3 is CASSLGVWTGGYEQYF. Here the CDR3 DNA reads TGTGCCAGCAGTTTGGGGGTTTGGACAGGGGGCTACGAGCAGTACTTC.

The rearrangement links TRBV24-1 to TRBJ2-2; TRBD1 matches at 8 bases. The CDR3 has 17 residues. V trimming: 5 bases; J trimming: 3 bases; junction bases outside the gene matches: 10. Per germline, CDR1 KGHDR and CDR2 SFDVKD. CDR3 residues: CATSATGALGDTGELFF. The DNA for the CDR3 is TGTGCCACCAGTGCGACAGGGGCCCTGGGGGACACCGGGGAGCTGTTTTTT.

The gene calls are TRBV21-1 and TRBJ2-3; the D call in the table, TRBD2, was not verified against the DNA. TRBV21-1 is labeled a pseudogene. The CDR3 totals 15 residues. The CDR3: CASKRTNQLADTQYF. CDR3 DNA sequence: TGTGCCAGCAAACGGACTAACCAACTGGCAGATACGCAGTATTTT.

Only one count was recorded for this clone. This sequence joins TRBV7-8 and TRBJ2-7; weak D call: TRBD2 (5 bases). This CDR3 is built from 14 residues. CDR1 SGHVS and CDR2 FQNEAQ come from the germline V gene. Trimming removed 1 base at V and 3 bases at J, with 10 bases between. CDR3 DNA sequence: TGTGCCAGCAGCTTAGAAATCCGGGGCTACGAGCAGTACTTC. Residues: CASSLEIRGYEQYF.

The rearrangement uses TRBV6-2 or TRBV6-3 and TRBJ1-1; 7 bases match TRBD1. The CDR3 runs to 14 residues. The J segment lost 10 bases and the V segment lost 0 bases, leaving 8 bases of the junction unmatched. The V gene's germline CDR1 is MNHEY and CDR2 SVGEGT. This chain's CDR3 is CASSYSSDRVTAFF. CDR3 bases: TGTGCCAGCAGTTACTCGAGTGACAGGGTAACAGCTTTCTTT.

The genes are TRBV4-3 and TRBJ2-1; D is possibly TRBD1 (6 bases). CDR3 length: 15 residues. V lost 0 bases to trimming and J lost 2 bases, with 8 bases between them. CDR1 is LGHNA, CDR2 YSLEER, per germline. CDR3 amino acids: CASSQDRGTYNEQFF. The CDR3 nucleotides read TGCGCCAGCAGCCAAGACAGGGGCACCTACAATGAGCAGTTCTTC.

The rearrangement joins TRBV29-1 to TRBJ2-1; 7 bases fit TRBD2. Germline lookup yields CDR1 SQVTM and CDR2 ANQGSEA. V dropped 5 bases and J dropped 4; count of bases not matched to a gene: 8. The CDR3 has 14 residues. The DNA for the CDR3 is TGCAGCGTTCAGACGGGGGGAGGGTACAATGAGCAGTTCTTC. Its protein product is CSVQTGGGYNEQFF.

The chain carries TRBV6-5 and TRBJ2-1; TRBD1 might be the D (6 bases). The CDR3 sequence is 15 residues long. V gave up 0 bases and J gave up 4 bases, with 10 bases separating them. The germline gives CDR1 MNHEY, CDR2 SVGAGI. CDR3 in amino acids: CASSYSGTPYNEQFF. The CDR3 DNA reads as TGTGCCAGCAGTTACTCTGGGACACCATACAATGAGCAGTTCTTC.

This chain joins TRBV5-5 and TRBJ1-3; D gene unclear. The V end was cut by 0 bases, the J end by 0 bases, with 7 bases between. The germline CDR1 and CDR2 sequences are SGHKS and YYEKEE (reference sequence). CDR3 length: 15 residues. The DNA of the CDR3 is TGTGCCAGCAGCTTGGGGCCCATCTCTGGAAACACCATATATTTT. It specifies CASSLGPISGNTIYF.

Only one count was recorded for this clone. V is TRBV2 and J is TRBJ2-1; 11 bases are a match to TRBD2. Germline V gene data show CDR1 as SNHLY and CDR2 as FYNNEI. Trimming cost V 4 bases and J 4 bases; bases outside gene matches: 3. The CDR3 spans 15 residues. DNA of the CDR3: TGTGCCAGCAGTGCGACTAGCGGGACTTACAATGAGCAGTTCTTC. Amino acids: CASSATSGTYNEQFF.

The gene calls are TRBV4-3 and TRBJ1-3; D might be TRBD1 (6 bases). V shed 1 base and J shed 0 bases, with 10 bases lying between them. The length of the CDR3 is 16 residues. CDR1 and CDR2 from the germline V gene are LGHNA and YSLEER. CDR3 region: CASSQGAGASGNTIYF. CDR3 nucleotides: TGCGCCAGCAGCCAAGGGGCAGGGGCCTCTGGAAACACCATATATTTT.

This chain links TRBV3-1 (or the pseudogene TRBV3-2) with TRBJ2-7; possible D gene TRBD2, 7 bases. The germline V and J ends were trimmed by 6 bases and 1 base, with 13 bases remaining between them. CDR1 is LGHDT, CDR2 YNNKEL, per germline (reference sequence). This CDR3 has 14 amino acids. The CDR3 loop is CASSLRGGSYEQYF. In DNA form, the CDR3 reads TGTGCCAGCAGTTTGAGGGGGGGGTCCTACGAGCAGTACTTC.

This clone was detected once. The rearrangement uses TRBV12-5 and TRBJ2-1, with a tentative D call TRBD2 (6 bases). Trimming shortened V by 2 bases and J by 5 bases, and 10 bases separated the two germline ends. Germline CDR1 LGHNT, CDR2 FRNRAP. CDR3 length: 14 residues. The chain's CDR3 is CASGLMGLHNEQFF. The CDR3, as DNA: TGTGCTAGTGGTTTGATGGGACTCCACAATGAGCAGTTCTTC.

The rearrangement links TRBV3-1 (or the pseudogene TRBV3-2) to TRBJ2-1, with D possibly TRBD2 on 6 matching bases. The CDR3 contains 16 residues. CDR1 LGHDT and CDR2 YNNKEL come from the germline V gene (reference sequence). V shed 4 bases and J shed 3 bases, with 16 bases lying between them. CDR3: CASSPDGTSFYNEQFF. In DNA, the CDR3 is TGTGCCAGCAGCCCAGACGGGACTTCCTTCTACAATGAGCAGTTCTTC.

The chain couples TRBV5-6 to TRBJ2-7; the D gene is possibly TRBD1 (5 bases). The CDR3 is made up of 12 amino acids. Per the germline V gene, CDR1 is SGHDT and CDR2 is YYEEEE. V was clipped by 10 bases and J by 0 bases, with 11 bases between them. CDR3 coding DNA: TGTGCCTCGACGGACAACTCCTACGAGCAGTACTTC. The encoded protein is CASTDNSYEQYF. Looking up the rest from reference TRBV5-6 and TRBJ2-7 gives the full variable domain: DAGVTQSPTHLIKTRGQQVTLRCSPKSGHDTVSWYQQALGQGPQFIFQYYEEEERQRGNFPDRFSGHQFPNYSSELNVNALLLGDSALYLCASTDNSYEQYFGPGTRLTVT.

The chain uses TRBV19 and TRBJ2-2; 8 nucleotides match TRBD1. Germline values: CDR1 LNHDA, CDR2 SQIVND (reference sequence). The trim removed 4 bases at V and 12 bases at J, leaving 10 bases unmatched. The CDR3 is made up of 14 amino acids. This chain's CDR3 is CASSTRGQGGKLFF. In DNA form, the CDR3 reads TGTGCCAGTAGTACGCGAGGACAGGGTGGAAAGCTGTTTTTT.

The chain recombines TRBV4-1 with TRBJ2-3, with D perhaps matching TRBD1 (5 bases). V was trimmed by 3 bases and J by 2 bases, leaving 15 bases between them. This CDR3 is built from 16 residues. Germline assignment: CDR1 MGHRA and CDR2 YSYEKL. The CDR3 sequence is CASSQELTEPTDTQYF. Written as DNA, the CDR3 is TGCGCCAGCAGCCAGGAGTTGACAGAGCCCACAGATACGCAGTATTTT.

The rearrangement joins TRBV28 to TRBJ2-7; 8 nucleotides align to TRBD2. This CDR3 has 14 amino acids. Germline lookup yields CDR1 MDHEN and CDR2 SYDVKM. V lost 5 bases and J lost 5; bases outside the gene matches: 8. The CDR3 sequence is CASSLSGALHEQYF. Here the CDR3 DNA reads TGTGCCAGCAGTCTTAGCGGGGCCCTCCACGAGCAGTACTTC.

V gene TRBV6-2 or TRBV6-3 combines with J gene TRBJ2-1, with 8 bases that match TRBD2. Per germline, CDR1 MNHEY and CDR2 SVGEGT. CDR3 length: 12 residues. V dropped 6 bases and J dropped 9; count of bases not matched to a gene: 4. In DNA form, the CDR3 reads TGTGCCAGCAGCCAGACTAGCGTTGAGCAGTTCTTC. This sequence encodes CASSQTSVEQFF.

The CDR3 sequence is CASSSDRASNQPQHF. The CDR3 nucleotides read TGTGCCAGCAGCTCCGACAGGGCGAGCAATCAGCCCCAGCATTTT. The chain uses TRBV7-8 and TRBJ1-5; 7 positions match TRBD1. The germline V gene has CDR1 SGHVS and CDR2 FQNEAQ. J lost 1 base, V lost 4 bases, and 4 bases had no gene match. The CDR3 runs to 15 residues.

In this sample, this clone turned up a few times. V is TRBV29-1 and J is TRBJ1-3; tentative D call: TRBD1 (5 bases). There are 15 residues in the CDR3. Germline V gene data show CDR1 as SQVTM and CDR2 as ANQGSEA. Trimming left V 6 bases short and J 2 bases short, with 17 bases between. This CDR3 is CSVSPSGFPGNTIYF. CDR3 DNA sequence: TGCAGCGTATCACCTTCAGGGTTCCCTGGAAACACCATATATTTT.

This chain links TRBV28 with TRBJ2-7; 8 nucleotides line up with TRBD1. The CDR3 extends over 13 amino acids. Trimming removed 6 bases from V and 5 bases from J; junction bases left unmatched: 6. Looked up from germline, CDR1 is MDHEN and CDR2 is SYDVKM. The DNA for the CDR3 is TGTGCCAGCAGGTGGACAGGGCAAAACGAGCAGTACTTC. Translated, it gives CASRWTGQNEQYF. The whole variable domain, remainder taken from reference TRBV28 and TRBJ2-7, is DVKVTQSSRYLVKRTGEKVFLECVQDMDHENMFWYRQDPGLGLRLIYFSYDVKMKEKGDIPEGYSVSREKKERFSLILESASTNQTSMYLCASRWTGQNEQYFGPGTRLTVT.

The chain joins TRBV28 to TRBJ2-2, with a weak D call TRBD2 (5 bases). V shed 9 bases and J shed 4 bases, with 9 bases lying between them. Per germline, CDR1 MDHEN and CDR2 SYDVKM. CDR3 length: 12 amino acids. In DNA form, the CDR3 reads TGTGCCAGTGGACTGTTCACCGGGGAGCTGTTTTTT. Protein sequence: CASGLFTGELFF.

This clone was counted once. This chain connects TRBV11-2 to TRBJ1-4; D is uncertain. V lost 5 bases to trimming and J lost 0 bases, with 10 bases between them. Germline V CDR1 and CDR2: SGHAT, FQNNGV. The CDR3 sequence is 15 residues long. CDR3 residues: CASSPSHATNEKLFF. CDR3 bases: TGTGCCAGCAGCCCCTCACACGCAACTAATGAAAAACTGTTTTTT. Combining the CDR3 with reference TRBV11-2 and TRBJ1-4 gives the whole variable domain EAGVAQSPRYKIIEKRQSVAFWCNPISGHATLYWYQQILGQGPKLLIQFQNNGVVDDSQLPKDRFSAERLKGVDSTLKIQPAKLEDSAVYLCASSPSHATNEKLFFGSGTQLSVL.

The chain joins TRBV19 to TRBJ1-5, with D perhaps TRBD1 (6 bases). Germline-derived CDR1 and CDR2 are LNHDA and SQIVND (reference sequence). V dropped 6 bases and J dropped 0 bases, with 21 bases sitting between them. The CDR3 is 18 amino acids. Here the CDR3 reads CASRSRGGLKNSNQPQHF. The CDR3 DNA reads as TGTGCCAGTAGATCAAGGGGGGGGCTAAAAAATAGCAATCAGCCCCAGCATTTT.

This clone appeared once. This rearrangement joins TRBV9 to TRBJ2-5; the match to TRBD2 covers 10 bases. Germline CDR1 reads SGDLS; CDR2 reads YYNGEE. The CDR3 has 15 residues. The junction had 7 bases not matched to a gene; V was cut back by 3 bases and J by 5 bases. The CDR3 sequence is CASSASGGAGETQYF. The CDR3 region has the DNA TGTGCCAGCAGCGCAAGCGGGGGGGCCGGGGAGACCCAGTACTTC. Based on the CDR3 plus reference TRBV9 and TRBJ2-5, the full variable domain is DSGVTQTPKHLITATGQRVTLRCSPRSGDLSVYWYQQSLDQGLQFLIQYYNGEERAKGNILERFSAQQFPDLHSELNLSSLELGDSALYFCASSASGGAGETQYFGPGTRLLVL.